The entry below gives a single T cell receptor beta chain sequence along with its context. The antigen remains unidentified. These data originate in a study of cytomegalovirus exposure and HLA in healthy donors. The V segment lost 5 bases and the J segment 9 bases; nucleotides outside the gene matches: 13. From germline, CDR1 is SGHAT and CDR2 FQNNGV. The CDR3 has 17 residues. The study's findings and limits: Common viral pathogens seemed to be connected with several of the most significant clusters, according to a later analysis.

PCR used 60 Vbeta primers and 13 Jbeta primers. Produced via immunoSEQ multiplex PCR; TCRdb's table is partial and in-frame only. The table lists about 190,000 clones, 60% to 80% of them singletons, with roughly 1.6% in the top ten. Sequences were obtained from PBMCs. The TCR sequence derives from a woman aged 18-29 years in good health and CMV-seronegative. V gene TRBV11-2 combines with J gene TRBJ2-1, with 13 bases aligning to TRBD2. The CDR3 bases are TGTGCCAGCAGCATAAGAACCCCGGGACTAGCGGGGATTGAGCAGTTCTTC. It specifies CASSIRTPGLAGIEQFF.